The T cell receptor beta chain under discussion was sequenced for a study of cytomegalovirus exposure and HLA in healthy donors. 60 Vbeta and 13 Jbeta primers were used in PCR. Per the study methods: Some 80 million unique TCR beta chains, roughly 11 million shared, were counted in a later analysis. TCRdb's copy holds only in-frame clones and misses some; the assay was immunoSEQ multiplex PCR. That table gives V, J and clone size, and the DNA gave D and trimming. The sample yields about 190,000 clones, about 90% seen once. Study-level findings and limits: A likely sequencing artifact accounted for one observed cluster of highly shared sequence variants. In an earlier analysis, most TCR beta V segments were productive about 90% or about 30% of the time. Several of the most significant clusters appeared, in a later analysis, to be linked to common viral pathogens.

The CDR3 length is 15 residues. Germline V gene data show CDR1 as LNHDA and CDR2 as SQIVND (reference sequence). Between the trimmed V and J ends, which lost 0 bases and 4 bases, there was a span of 10 bases. Comments on this clone: Its target is unknown.

The genes are TRBV19 and TRBJ1-5; a possible D gene is TRBD1 (5 bases). Specimen: PBMCs. This clonotype was obtained from a boy aged 2 to 10 in good health and CMV-seronegative. The CDR3 DNA reads as TGTGCCAGTAGTATAGAGCCAGGGAAAAATCAGCCCCAGCATTTT. It yields the protein CASSIEPGKNQPQHF. The full variable domain, with the rest looked up from reference TRBV19 and TRBJ1-5, is DGGITQSPKYLFRKEGQNVTLSCEQNLNHDAMYWYRQDPGQGLRLIYYSQIVNDFQKGDIAEGYSVSREKKESFPLTVTSAQKNPTAFYLCASSIEPGKNQPQHFGDGTRLSIL.